The clone carrying this T cell receptor (beta chain) has just one count. Its antigen is currently unknown. Only in-frame clones appear in the TCRdb table, and some are missing; sequencing was by immunoSEQ multiplex PCR. The table lists about 800,000 clones, approximately 96% of them singletons. These data belong to a study of shared clonotypes between healthy human individuals. Study results and limitations: Only blood was sampled, and tissue TCR repertoires likely differ from blood ones.

The naive CD8 population came from CD45RO-negative cells selected for CCR7, without terminally differentiated effector memory CD45RA+ cells. V lost 6 bases and J 4 bases, leaving 12 bases between the germline ends. Germline V gene data show CDR1 as MNHNS and CDR2 as SASEGT. This CDR3 is 13 amino acids long. V and J are TRBV6-1 and TRBJ1-2; the D gene is possibly TRBD1 (5 bases). This sequence was found in a man between 25 and 39 years old in good health. Sequencing used naive CD8+ T cells sorted from blood. The CDR3 region is CASRAGQVYGYTF. CDR3 bases: TGTGCCAGCAGGGCGGGGCAGGTCTATGGCTACACCTTC.